This T cell receptor beta chain was recovered during a study of read filtering for tumor transcriptome and immune sequencing. Study-level results: Sorted CD138-negative bone marrow cells were not purified T cells.

This library used roughly 400 ng RNA and molecular barcoded adaptors spanning alpha/delta and beta/gamma chains. TCRdb reprocessed the reads with MiXCR, giving one entry per CDR3 protein. Among around 30,000 distinct CDR3 sequences listed, under 20% were seen once. This clonotype appeared a few times. Its target is unknown. A single base separates this from a much larger clone, so it may be a read error. Sequencing was done on a sample of a population of CD138-negative cells sorted from bone marrow. The receptor comes from a donor aged 40 or older with multiple myeloma.

The CDR3: CASGRAGSSYNEQFF. For the CDR3, the DNA is TGTGCCAGCGGAAGGGCGGGAAGCTCCTACAATGAGCAGTTCTTC. The chain has TRBV2 and TRBJ2-1; perhaps TRBD2 as D (6 bases). The CDR3 has 15 residues. The germline CDR1 and CDR2 sequences are SNHLY and FYNNEI. Trimming took off 8 bases at V and 0 bases at J, with 14 bases between the two ends.